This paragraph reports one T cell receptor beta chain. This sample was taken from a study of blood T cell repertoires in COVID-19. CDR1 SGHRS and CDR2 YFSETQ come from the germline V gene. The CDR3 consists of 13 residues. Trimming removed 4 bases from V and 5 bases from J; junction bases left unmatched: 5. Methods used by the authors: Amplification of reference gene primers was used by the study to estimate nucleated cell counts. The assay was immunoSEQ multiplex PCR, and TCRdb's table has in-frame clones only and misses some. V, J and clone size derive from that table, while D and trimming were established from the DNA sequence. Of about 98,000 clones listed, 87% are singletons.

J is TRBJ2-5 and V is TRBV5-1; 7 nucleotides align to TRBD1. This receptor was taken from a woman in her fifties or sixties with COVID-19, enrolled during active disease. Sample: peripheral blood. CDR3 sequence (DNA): TGCGCCAGCAGCATAGGGGGCGGGGAGACCCAGTACTTC. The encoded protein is CASSIGGGETQYF.